Below, 14 T cell receptor beta chains from the same sample are listed, as sequenced in a study of T cell clonality in common variable immunodeficiency. This table comes from immunoSEQ multiplex PCR, and its TCRdb copy is limited to in-frame clones, with some not included. This sample comprises about 66,000 clones, none seen once only. The sample consisted of peripheral blood mononuclear cells. Receptor source: a person aged 18 to 70 in good health.

This clone was counted many times. The sequence runs out 3 residues before the end of the CDR3; the remainder is reconstructed from the germline J gene. V gene TRBV4-2 combines with J gene TRBJ2-7; possible D gene TRBD1, 5 bases. Trimming removed 3 bases at V and 2 bases at J, with 17 bases between. The CDR3 is 16 residues long. The germline V gene has CDR1 LGHNA and CDR2 YNFKEQ. CDR3 region: CASSHTPDRPPYEQYF. CDR3 DNA, as far as it was read: TGTGCCAGCAGCCACACCCCCGACAGACCCCCCTACGAG.

In the case of this clone: The read finishes 3 residues shy of the CDR3 end, and the germline J gene is used to complete it. The chain has TRBV5-1 and TRBJ2-3; unclear D gene. V was cut by 6 bases and J by 1 base, with 9 bases left in between. The germline CDR1 and CDR2 sequences are SGHRS and YFSETQ. The CDR3 totals 13 residues. CDR3 region: CASKKAGTDTQYF. The part of the CDR3 DNA that was read is TGCGCCAGCAAGAAGGCTGGCACAGATACG.

This clone was seen many times. The read terminates 3 residues ahead of where the CDR3 ends, so the germline J gene completes it. The chain links TRBV20-1 to TRBJ2-1, with D possibly being TRBD2 (6 bases). There are 15 residues in the CDR3. Germline V gene sequence: CDR1 DFQATT, CDR2 SNEGSKA (reference sequence). Trimming took 1 base from V and 2 from J, leaving 12 bases between them. The covered CDR3 bases are TGCAGTGCTAGAGGTGCGGGGCTCCCCTACAATGAG. Its protein product is CSARGAGLPYNE. The entire CDR3 reads CSARGAGLPYNEQFF.

This clone was counted ten times or more. The missing CDR3 end, 3 residues past where the read stops, is filled in from the germline J gene. V and J are TRBV4-2 and TRBJ2-6; D not resolved. In germline, CDR1 is LGHNA, CDR2 YNFKEQ. The V end lost 0 bases, the J end lost 0 bases, and 6 bases lay between the germline ends. The CDR3 has 16 residues. The CDR3 here is CASSQDASSGANVLTF. Incomplete CDR3 DNA: TGTGCCAGCAGCCAAGATGCCAGCTCTGGGGCCAACGTC.

This clone was seen repeatedly, ten times or more. The CDR3 end lies 3 residues beyond the end of the read and is filled in from the germline J gene. The chain has TRBV4-1 and TRBJ1-5; D is possibly TRBD1 (6 bases). The CDR3 runs to 15 residues. Germline CDR1 reads MGHRA; CDR2 reads YSYEKL. With 3 bases removed from V and 6 bases from J, the gap between germline ends came to 15 bases. CDR3 protein: CASSHSQGRGQPQHF. The sequenced part of the CDR3 DNA is TGCGCCAGCAGCCACTCACAGGGACGGGGTCAGCCC.

Regarding this clone: The read terminates 3 residues ahead of where the CDR3 ends, so the germline J gene completes it. The genes are TRBV2 and TRBJ1-5; 8 bases align to TRBD1. The J segment lost 7 bases and the V segment lost 6 bases, leaving 11 bases of the junction unmatched. The germline V gene encodes CDR1 SNHLY and CDR2 FYNNEI. The CDR3 loop spans 15 amino acids. CDR3 DNA (partial): TGTGCCAGCAGCGGGGGACAGGTTTTTTCGCAGCCC. Its protein product is CASSGGQVFSQP. The CDR3 in full is CASSGGQVFSQPQHF.

This clone was seen ten or more times. Coverage ceases 3 residues before the CDR3 finishes, and the germline J gene fills in the end. This chain uses TRBV2 with TRBJ2-1; 7 nucleotides match TRBD2. The CDR3 sequence is 16 residues long. The germline V gene has CDR1 SNHLY and CDR2 FYNNEI. J gave up 7 bases and V 2 bases, and 11 bases lay outside the gene matches. The CDR3 sequence: CASSEIASGAGNEQFF. Incomplete CDR3 DNA: TGTGCCAGCAGTGAAATAGCTAGCGGAGCGGGAAATGAG.

This clone was seen repeatedly, ten times or more. The read ends 3 residues early relative to the CDR3; the germline J gene fills the gap. The J gene is TRBJ2-7, the V gene TRBV28; possibly TRBD1 for D (5 bases). V was pared by 5 bases and J by 3 bases, with 14 bases between. The CDR3 spans 14 residues. The V gene's germline CDR1 is MDHEN and CDR2 SYDVKM. Incomplete CDR3 DNA: TGTGCCAGCAGTAGCTTGGACAACTTCTACGAG. This gives the protein CASSSLDNFYE. The full CDR3 sequence reads CASSSLDNFYEQYF.

This clone has ten or more counts. The read gets to within 3 residues of the CDR3 end, and the germline J gene fills in the rest. The chain joins TRBV7-6 to TRBJ2-7; the D is unclear. The CDR3 consists of 12 residues. Germline values: CDR1 SGHVS, CDR2 FNYEAQ. Trimming removed 4 bases at V and 3 bases at J, with 7 bases between. CDR3 DNA (partial): TGTGCCAGCAGCTCCCAGAACTACGAG. This gives the protein CASSSQNYE. The entire CDR3 is CASSSQNYEQYF.

At least ten counts were recorded for this clone. The read terminates 3 residues before the CDR3 end, so the remaining end is supplied by the germline J gene. This chain uses TRBV30 with TRBJ2-5, with 12 bases lining up with TRBD2. Per germline, CDR1 GTSNPN and CDR2 SVGIG (reference sequence). The CDR3 contains 18 residues. V shed 2 bases, J shed 6 bases, and the junction held 16 bases outside the gene matches. The CDR3 DNA, read in part, is TGTGCCTGGAGTAATGGGCCTCAGACTAGCGGGAGCAGGAAGACC. This translates into CAWSNGPQTSGSRKT. The full CDR3 sequence reads CAWSNGPQTSGSRKTQYF.

This clone occurred many times. The missing CDR3 end, 3 residues past where the read stops, is filled in from the germline J gene. The gene calls are TRBV7-9 and TRBJ2-1, with D uncertain. The V gene's germline CDR1 is SEHNR and CDR2 FQNEAQ (reference sequence). The CDR3 runs to 15 residues. V was pared by 3 bases and J by 4 bases, with 13 bases between. CDR3 sequence: CASSLTGSQYNEQFF. The CDR3 DNA, read in part, is TGTGCCAGCAGCTTGACCGGGTCCCAATACAATGAG. The complete variable domain, with remaining parts taken from reference TRBV7-9 and TRBJ2-1, reads DTGVSQNPRHKITKRGQNVTFRCDPISEHNRLYWYRQTLGQGPEFLTYFQNEAQLEKSRLLSDRFSAERPKGSFSTLEIQRTEQGDSAMYLCASSLTGSQYNEQFFGPGTRLTVL.

Ten or more counts support this clone. With the read ending 3 residues before the CDR3 end, the germline J gene is used to fill in that end. This chain links TRBV5-1 with TRBJ1-4; TRBD1 matches 9 bases. The junction had 6 bases not matched to a gene; V was cut back by 5 bases and J by 7 bases. The CDR3 loop spans 14 amino acids. Germline-derived CDR1 and CDR2 are SGHRS and YFSETQ. This CDR3 reads CASRWTGVGEKLFF. The CDR3 DNA, read in part, is TGCGCCAGCAGATGGACAGGGGTTGGTGAAAAA.

In its sample, this clone was seen many times. The read ends 3 residues before the CDR3 terminus; that terminus is restored from the germline J gene. The chain recombines TRBV5-1 with TRBJ2-1; TRBD2 matches at 9 bases. This CDR3 is 15 amino acids long. The V gene's germline CDR1 is SGHRS and CDR2 YFSETQ. After removal of 1 base from V and 4 bases from J, the junction contained 3 bases not matched to a gene. CDR3 in amino acids: CASSLTAGGYNEQFF. The sequenced part of the CDR3 DNA is TGCGCCAGCAGCTTGACAGCGGGAGGATACAATGAG.

There are many counts of this clone. The CDR3 goes on 3 residues after the read ends, and that part is filled in from the germline J gene. The chain couples TRBV6-1 to TRBJ1-1; no clear D. Germline lookup yields CDR1 MNHNS and CDR2 SASEGT. The V end was cut by 1 base, the J end by 1 base, with 10 bases between. The CDR3 runs 15 residues. The CDR3 protein is CASSEVMGENTEAFF. The sequenced CDR3 bases are TGTGCCAGCAGTGAAGTGATGGGCGAGAACACTGAA.